Presented here are 29 T cell receptor beta chains from one specimen sequenced in a study of blood T cell repertoires in COVID-19. Some clones are missing from TCRdb's copy, which holds only in-frame ones; the method was immunoSEQ multiplex PCR. The sample has around 150,000 clones, about 86% seen once. Sample: peripheral blood. The receptor source for this set is a man in his sixties or seventies with acute or convalescent COVID-19.

The rearrangement joins TRBV6-4 to TRBJ1-2; no reliable D call. CDR3 length: 15 amino acids. V gave up 0 bases and J gave up 8 bases, with 16 bases separating them. Germline CDR1 reads MRHNA; CDR2 reads SNTAGT. CDR3 in DNA: TGTGCCAGCAGTGACTCCGGCGGCCCCCCTGAGGGCTACACCTTC. Protein product: CASSDSGGPPEGYTF.

This chain uses TRBV3-1 (or the pseudogene TRBV3-2) with TRBJ1-5; 9 bases line up with TRBD1. V was clipped by 4 bases and J by 5 bases; unmatched bases: 6. Germline V gene data show CDR1 as LGHDT and CDR2 as YNNKEL (reference sequence). The CDR3 runs 15 residues. This CDR3 reads CASSLSTGGHQPQHF. CDR3 nucleotides: TGTGCCAGCAGCCTTTCAACAGGGGGCCATCAGCCCCAGCATTTT.

V is TRBV20-1 and J is TRBJ2-2, with D unclear. This CDR3 region has 14 residues. Germline assignment: CDR1 DFQATT and CDR2 SNEGSKA (reference sequence). V gave up 3 bases and J gave up 1 base, with 9 bases separating them. CDR3 sequence reads: CSASVPGNTGELFF. CDR3 sequence (DNA): TGCAGTGCTAGTGTGCCGGGGAACACCGGGGAGCTGTTTTTT.

The gene calls are TRBV7-8 and TRBJ2-1; no definite D call. Trimming took 2 bases from V and 0 from J, leaving 8 bases between them. CDR3 length: 15 amino acids. The V gene's germline CDR1 is SGHVS and CDR2 FQNEAQ. The chain's CDR3 is CASSLRASSYNEQFF. The DNA of the CDR3 is TGTGCCAGCAGCTTACGAGCGAGCTCCTACAATGAGCAGTTCTTC.

This chain connects TRBV20-1 to TRBJ1-1; D gene uncertain. Germline V CDR1 and CDR2: DFQATT, SNEGSKA (reference sequence). The CDR3 consists of 11 residues. The germline V and J ends were trimmed by 3 bases and 4 bases, with 6 bases remaining between them. DNA for the CDR3: TGCAGTGCTAGGTCTGTCACTGAAGCTTTCTTT. Its translation is CSARSVTEAFF.

V is TRBV7-3 and J is TRBJ2-1; 13 bases match TRBD2. J lost 7 bases, V lost 3 bases, and 6 bases had no gene match. The CDR3 sequence is 16 residues long. Germline assignment: CDR1 SGHTA and CDR2 FQGTGA. In DNA form, the CDR3 reads TGTGCCAGCAGCTTTACTAGCGGGAGGGCGATGAATGAGCAGTTCTTC. The encoded protein is CASSFTSGRAMNEQFF.

V gene TRBV27 combines with J gene TRBJ2-2; TRBD1 matches at 7 bases. V lost 6 bases, J lost 1 base, and 5 bases stayed unmatched. The CDR3 has 15 amino acids. CDR1 MNHEY and CDR2 SMNVEV come from the germline V gene (reference sequence). The CDR3 here is CASRTRQGNTGELFF. The DNA for the CDR3 is TGTGCCAGCAGGACCCGACAGGGGAACACCGGGGAGCTGTTTTTT.

This chain uses TRBV7-9 with TRBJ2-5, with TRBD2 matching 12 bases. The junction had 5 bases not matched to a gene; V was cut back by 5 bases and J by 4 bases. CDR3 length equals 15 residues. Germline CDR1 is SEHNR and CDR2 is FQNEAQ (reference sequence). CDR3 bases: TGTGCCAGCAGCAAGACTAGCGGGAGAGGAGAGACCCAGTACTTC. Translated: CASSKTSGRGETQYF.

The chain employs TRBV4-3 and TRBJ2-7; D call uncertain. The CDR3 is made up of 14 amino acids. Trimming pared 0 bases from V and 0 bases from J, leaving 6 bases between. Germline CDR1 reads LGHNA; CDR2 reads YSLEER. CDR3 sequence reads: CASSQDLYSYEQYF. The CDR3 DNA reads TGCGCCAGCAGCCAAGATCTCTACTCCTACGAGCAGTACTTC.

The DNA of the CDR3 is TGTGCCATCAGTGGCAGTACCCAAGAGACCCAGTACTTC. Protein sequence: CAISGSTQETQYF. This chain connects TRBV10-3 to TRBJ2-5; D gene ambiguous. The germline CDR1 and CDR2 sequences are ENHRY and SYGVKD. V lost 4 bases to trimming and J lost 1 base, with 7 bases between them. The CDR3 covers 13 residues.

This clone was seen more than once but under ten times. The J gene is TRBJ2-6, the V gene TRBV11-2, with D perhaps matching TRBD2 (6 bases). With 2 bases removed from V and 2 bases from J, the gap between germline ends came to 13 bases. Per germline, CDR1 SGHAT and CDR2 FQNNGV. This CDR3 region has 17 residues. The CDR3: CASSLIAGSTGANVLTF. DNA of the CDR3: TGTGCCAGCAGCTTAATCGCGGGGAGTACTGGGGCCAACGTCCTGACTTTC.

The V call is TRBV5-8, the J call TRBJ1-6; D may be TRBD1 (6 bases). CDR1 SGHTS and CDR2 YDEGEE come from the germline V gene. This CDR3 comprises 17 residues. Trimming took 5 bases from V and 2 from J, leaving 17 bases between them. CDR3 residues: CASSDYTGQTYNSPLHF. CDR3 in DNA: TGTGCCAGCAGTGACTATACAGGGCAGACCTATAATTCACCCCTCCACTTT.

The DNA of the CDR3 is TGTGCCAGCAGTCTGGACAACCTTAATGAAAAACTGTTTTTT. It specifies CASSLDNLNEKLFF. The V gene is TRBV7-8, the J gene TRBJ1-4; D is perhaps TRBD1 (5 bases). The V and J ends lost 6 bases and 4 bases respectively, with 12 bases between them. The CDR3 runs 14 residues. Germline V gives CDR1 SGHVS, CDR2 FQNEAQ.

The chain carries TRBV5-6 and TRBJ2-5, with 13 bases identical to TRBD2. With V trimmed by 5 bases and J by 2 bases, 6 bases remained unmatched. This CDR3 region has 16 residues. Looked up from germline, CDR1 is SGHDT and CDR2 is YYEEEE. The CDR3 DNA is TGTGCCAGCAGTACTAGCGGGAGGGCGGGTCAAGAGACCCAGTACTTC. As protein: CASSTSGRAGQETQYF.

V is TRBV13 and J is TRBJ2-1; D not certain. Germline CDR1 and CDR2: PRHDT and FYEKMQ (reference sequence). Trimming shortened V by 3 bases and J by 5 bases, and 11 bases separated the two germline ends. This CDR3 spans 14 amino acids. CDR3 DNA sequence: TGTGCCAGCAGCTTTCTGTCTATTAACAATGAGCAGTTCTTC. It yields the protein CASSFLSINNEQFF.

This clone was recorded once. The chain couples TRBV6-5 to TRBJ2-2; 7 nucleotides match TRBD2. Trimming at V came to 0 bases and at J to 5 bases, leaving 6 bases not matched to a gene. The CDR3 has 16 amino acids. Germline assignment: CDR1 MNHEY and CDR2 SVGAGI. CDR3 sequence (DNA): TGTGCCAGCAGTTACTCACCGGGAGGAAGGACCGGGGAGCTGTTTTTT. It translates to CASSYSPGGRTGELFF.

V is TRBV5-6 and J is TRBJ2-1; 7 bases are a match to TRBD2. V lost 0 bases and J lost 6; bases outside the gene matches: 6. The germline V gene has CDR1 SGHDT and CDR2 YYEEEE. This CDR3 is 15 amino acids long. CDR3 DNA: TGTGCCAGCAGCTTGGGGGCGGGAGTGGTCAATGAGCAGTTCTTC. Residues: CASSLGAGVVNEQFF.

The rearrangement links TRBV15 to TRBJ2-7; no clear D. Per germline, CDR1 LNHNV and CDR2 YYDKDF (reference sequence). V was clipped by 0 bases and J by 1 base, with 7 bases between them. The CDR3 is 14 amino acids. The CDR3 nucleotides read TGTGCCACCAGCAGAGATGGAGTTTCCTACGAGCAGTACTTC. Translated, it gives CATSRDGVSYEQYF.

V is TRBV25-1 and J is TRBJ2-2; 13 nucleotides agree with TRBD2. The length of the CDR3 is 18 residues. Germline V gene lookup returns CDR1 MGHDK and CDR2 SYGVNS. With V trimmed by 6 bases and J by 5 bases, 12 bases remained unmatched. CDR3 residues: CASSQGFGLAGDTGELFF. The CDR3 coding sequence is TGTGCCAGCAGCCAAGGATTCGGACTAGCGGGAGATACCGGGGAGCTGTTTTTT.

The table lists this clone with a few counts. The chain has TRBV21-1 and TRBJ1-5; no DNA check was done on the table's D call, TRBD1. TRBV21-1 is tagged as a pseudogene. The CDR3 length is 18 residues. In DNA, the CDR3 is TGTGCCAGCAGCACGATGAACAGGACAGGGGCTCCGAATCAGCCCCAGCATTTT. Protein: CASSTMNRTGAPNQPQHF.

The chain carries TRBV10-3 and TRBJ1-2, with 8 bases identical to TRBD1. Germline V gene lookup returns CDR1 ENHRY and CDR2 SYGVKD. The ends lost 0 bases at V and 7 bases at J; junction bases unmatched: 4. The CDR3 has 14 residues. The CDR3 nucleotides are TGTGCCATCAGTGAGTCTTGGACAGGGCCTGGCTACACCTTC. Encoded protein: CAISESWTGPGYTF.

V and J are TRBV24-1 and TRBJ2-1; 9 bases align to TRBD2. With V trimmed by 3 bases and J by 4 bases, 6 bases remained unmatched. The CDR3 extends over 16 amino acids. The germline gives CDR1 KGHDR, CDR2 SFDVKD. The CDR3 DNA reads as TGTGCCACCAGTGATGTGACTAGCGGAGTTTACAATGAGCAGTTCTTC. The encoded protein is CATSDVTSGVYNEQFF.

The chain employs TRBV7-6 and TRBJ2-1, with D possibly matching TRBD2 (5 bases). V lost 5 bases, J lost 0 bases, and 11 bases lay in between. The CDR3 covers 15 residues. CDR1 and CDR2 from the germline V gene are SGHVS and FNYEAQ. This CDR3 reads CASSLDGNSYNEQFF. As DNA, the CDR3 is TGTGCCAGCAGCCTGGACGGGAACTCCTACAATGAGCAGTTCTTC.

Comment on this clone: At one end, the junction sequence differs from germline, possibly due to a read error. J is TRBJ1-1 and V is TRBV7-9; D gene unclear. This CDR3 comprises 14 residues. Germline loops: CDR1 SEHNR, CDR2 FQNEAQ (reference sequence). The CDR3, as DNA: TGTGCCAGCAGCTTAGGTACGGGGAACCCTGAAGCTTTCTTT. It specifies CASSLGTGNPEAFF.

The gene calls are TRBV19 and TRBJ2-2; 8 positions match TRBD2. The germline V gene has CDR1 LNHDA and CDR2 SQIVND (reference sequence). The CDR3 runs to 13 residues. With 4 bases clipped from V and 6 bases from J, the junction kept 1 base outside the gene matches. As DNA, the CDR3 is TGTGCCAGTAGTACGGGACTAGCCGGGGAGCTGTTTTTT. Translated: CASSTGLAGELFF. Complete variable domain (other parts from reference TRBV19 and TRBJ2-2): DGGITQSPKYLFRKEGQNVTLSCEQNLNHDAMYWYRQDPGQGLRLIYYSQIVNDFQKGDIAEGYSVSREKKESFPLTVTSAQKNPTAFYLCASSTGLAGELFFGEGSRLTVL.

This clone was counted a few times. This sequence joins TRBV28 and TRBJ1-5; 10 positions agree with TRBD1. Germline values: CDR1 MDHEN, CDR2 SYDVKM. CDR3 size: 15 residues. V lost 8 bases and J lost 4; bases outside the gene matches: 8. CDR3 protein: CASRGQGFGNQPQHF. In nucleotides, the CDR3 is TGTGCCAGCCGGGGACAGGGGTTTGGGAATCAGCCCCAGCATTTT.

The CDR3 here is CASRPRGLGTEAFF. The CDR3 bases are TGTGCCAGCAGGCCCAGGGGGCTTGGCACTGAAGCTTTCTTT. The gene calls are TRBV28 and TRBJ1-1; 8 bases are a match to TRBD1. CDR1 and CDR2 (germline): MDHEN, SYDVKM. There are 14 residues in the CDR3. Unmatched junction bases numbered 7, after V lost 6 bases and J lost 4 bases.

The chain couples TRBV19 to TRBJ2-3; TRBD1 agrees at 7 bases. The CDR3 covers 16 residues. Trimming took 5 bases from V and 3 from J; bases not matched to a gene: 11. Germline CDR1 is LNHDA and CDR2 is SQIVND (reference sequence). Written as DNA, the CDR3 is TGTGCCAGTAGTGAAGGGGGCGCCCCGCAGACAGATACGCAGTATTTT. As protein: CASSEGGAPQTDTQYF.

The chain has TRBV2 and TRBJ1-1; the match to TRBD1 covers 9 bases. This CDR3 has 14 residues. Germline loops: CDR1 SNHLY, CDR2 FYNNEI. Trimming cost V 5 bases and J 5 bases; bases outside gene matches: 6. CDR3 DNA: TGTGCCAGCAGTACTCAGACAGGGGGTACTGAAGCTTTCTTT. It specifies CASSTQTGGTEAFF. Using reference TRBV2 and TRBJ1-1 for the parts outside the CDR3, the full variable domain is EPEVTQTPSHQVTQMGQEVILRCVPISNHLYFYWYRQILGQKVEFLVSFYNNEISEKSEIFDDQFSVERPDGSNFTLKIRSTKLEDSAMYFCASSTQTGGTEAFFGQGTRLTVV.